The T cell receptor beta chain under discussion was sequenced for a study of graft-versus-host responses after intestinal transplantation. At the level of the study: Multivisceral, liver-intestinal, or isolated intestinal transplants were received by the recipients. Among the recipients, all got anti-thymocyte globulin induction and then tacrolimus and steroids for about 3 years.

The trim removed 4 bases at V and 10 bases at J, leaving 12 bases unmatched. The germline CDR1 and CDR2 sequences are SGHRS and YFSETQ. CDR3 size: 14 residues. As for this clone: The antigen remains undetermined.

Measured with immunoSEQ multiplex PCR; TCRdb has only the in-frame clones, and not every one. Of some 46,000 clones in the sample, approximately 92% are singletons; the top ten hold 4.5% to 7.5%. Study results and limitations: Allograft graft-versus-host to host-versus-graft clonal ratios ran high in patients with graft-donor T cell macrochimerism. Recipient marrow harbored GvH clones, some of which surfaced first in ileum or blood.

The rearrangement uses TRBV5-1 and TRBJ2-3; TRBD2 matches 7 bases. The TCR sequence derives from a human patient who received an intestinal transplant, so some T cells may come from the graft donor. The sequenced sample was PBMCs, obtained more than 750 days after a first intestinal transplant, on the day of a second. CDR3 sequence: CASSLGGETRAQYF. The DNA for the CDR3 is TGCGCCAGCAGCCTGGGAGGGGAAACGAGGGCGCAGTATTTT.